Included here is one T cell receptor (beta chain) sequence, with context. TCRdb's table, derived via immunoSEQ multiplex PCR, lists solely in-frame clones and lacks some. The sample lists about 350,000 clones, about 91% seen once, with 3.5% to 4.5% in the top ten. The data were taken from a study of Ad26.COV2.S vaccination and SARS-CoV-2 variants. V dropped 3 bases and J dropped 3 bases, with 15 bases sitting between them. The CDR3 extends over 16 amino acids. From germline, CDR1 is LNHDA and CDR2 SQIVND (reference sequence). The source was peripheral blood, collected after recovery from COVID-19. V and J are TRBV19 and TRBJ1-3; unclear D gene. This TCR was sampled from a human donor who had recovered from COVID-19. The CDR3 protein is CASSIPERTYGNTIYF. CDR3 in DNA: TGTGCCAGTAGTATTCCGGAAAGGACTTATGGAAACACCATATATTTT.